The 11 T cell receptor beta chains reported below all come from one sample, sequenced in a study of blood T cells in healthy people across ages. With a J-beta primer mix and a sample-barcoded 5' primer, a second PCR ran about 7 to 12 cycles. From the 5' RACE reads, TCRdb called clonotypes with MiXCR, one entry per CDR3 protein. This sample yields hundreds of thousands of distinct CDR3 sequences, of which approximately 31% are seen a single time; approximately 15% belongs to the top ten. The sample was blood. Source of these receptors: a woman older than 75 in good health.

This clonotype was seen only a few times. This may be a read error, as it is one base from a much larger clone. The rearrangement links TRBV9 to TRBJ2-7; D is unresolved. CDR1 SGDLS and CDR2 YYNGEE come from the germline V gene. This CDR3 comprises 13 residues. Trimming cost V 0 bases and J 7 bases, with 11 bases left between them. CDR3 DNA: TGTGCCAGCAGCGTAGAGGAGTACAATGAGCAGTACTTC. Residues: CASSVEEYNEQYF.

A few counts support this clonotype. V usage is TRBV7-2 and J usage is TRBJ1-1, with 8 bases identical to TRBD1. Per germline, CDR1 SGHTA and CDR2 FQGNSA. The junction had 12 bases not matched to a gene; V was cut back by 6 bases and J by 0 bases. The CDR3 is made up of 17 amino acids. The CDR3 here is CASSSLGQARMNTEAFF. In nucleotides, the CDR3 is TGTGCCAGCAGTTCCCTGGGACAGGCGAGAATGAACACTGAAGCTTTCTTT.

This clonotype appeared many times. The chain couples TRBV5-6 to TRBJ2-1; 7 bases agree with TRBD2. The CDR3 runs 12 residues. The germline V gene encodes CDR1 SGHDT and CDR2 YYEEEE. The V and J ends lost 3 bases and 9 bases, in that order; junction bases with no gene match: 3. The CDR3 region is CASSYQRGEQFF. The CDR3 DNA reads as TGTGCCAGCAGCTACCAGCGGGGTGAGCAGTTCTTC.

The gene calls are TRBV10-3 and TRBJ2-7; tentatively, D is TRBD1 (6 bases). V dropped 10 bases and J dropped 3 bases, with 19 bases sitting between them. CDR1 and CDR2 (germline): ENHRY, SYGVKD. The CDR3 runs to 14 residues. This chain's CDR3 is CATMSRGFGYEQYF. The CDR3 DNA reads TGTGCCACGATGTCCAGGGGCTTCGGCTACGAGCAGTACTTC.

The chain couples TRBV7-8 to TRBJ1-5; D gene ambiguous. Germline CDR1 reads SGHVS; CDR2 reads FQNEAQ. The germline V and J ends were trimmed by 2 bases and 0 bases, with 11 bases remaining between them. The CDR3 is made up of 16 amino acids. DNA of the CDR3: TGTGCCAGCAGCTTACCGGACGGCTCTAGCAATCAGCCCCAGCATTTT. Its protein product is CASSLPDGSSNQPQHF.

In this sample, this clonotype turned up many times. The chain uses TRBV7-2 and TRBJ1-2; TRBD1 might be the D (5 bases). V was trimmed by 2 bases and J by 4 bases, leaving 11 bases between them. The length of the CDR3 is 14 residues. In germline, CDR1 is SGHTA, CDR2 FQGNSA. As DNA, the CDR3 is TGTGCCAGCAGCTTAAGGGACGCTGTCTATGGCTACACCTTC. Translated, it gives CASSLRDAVYGYTF.

This clonotype was counted a few times. The genes are TRBV12-3 or TRBV12-4 and TRBJ1-5; no firm D call. The V gene lost 6 bases and the J gene lost 0 bases, with 15 bases spanning the gap. The CDR3 has 16 amino acids. DNA of the CDR3: TGTGCCAGCAGCACTTGGACCGCTCCTAGCAATCAGCCCCAGCATTTT. Its translation: CASSTWTAPSNQPQHF.

At least ten counts were recorded for this clonotype. The chain employs TRBV2 and TRBJ1-5; unclear D gene. Germline loops: CDR1 SNHLY, CDR2 FYNNEI. V gave up 6 bases and J gave up 0 bases, with 9 bases separating them. The CDR3 covers 14 residues. The CDR3 sequence is CASRVSVSNQPQHF. DNA of the CDR3: TGTGCCAGCAGGGTTTCCGTTAGCAATCAGCCCCAGCATTTT.

This sequence joins TRBV30 and TRBJ2-1, with 7 bases fitting TRBD1. The CDR3 is 17 amino acids. From germline, CDR1 is GTSNPN and CDR2 SVGIG (reference sequence). V shed 1 base, J shed 0 bases, and the junction held 9 bases outside the gene matches. CDR3 bases: TGTGCCTGGAGTGCTCAGGGGGTCAAGAGCTCCTACAATGAGCAGTTCTTC. It specifies CAWSAQGVKSSYNEQFF.

The V gene is TRBV6-5, the J gene TRBJ2-1; maybe TRBD2 (6 bases). V dropped 7 bases and J dropped 9 bases, with 16 bases sitting between them. Germline V gene lookup returns CDR1 MNHEY and CDR2 SVGAGI. CDR3 size: 13 residues. CDR3 in DNA: TGTGCCAGCAAGAGGGATAGCGGACGTGAGCAGTTCTTC. Protein product: CASKRDSGREQFF.

In its sample, this clonotype was seen many times. The genes are TRBV7-2 and TRBJ1-5; D unclear. V was pared by 5 bases and J by 3 bases, with 11 bases between. This CDR3 is built from 14 residues. Looked up from germline, CDR1 is SGHTA and CDR2 is FQGNSA. The CDR3 bases are TGTGCCAGCAGCCGGGAACCAATCAATCAGCCCCAGCATTTT. It yields the protein CASSREPINQPQHF.